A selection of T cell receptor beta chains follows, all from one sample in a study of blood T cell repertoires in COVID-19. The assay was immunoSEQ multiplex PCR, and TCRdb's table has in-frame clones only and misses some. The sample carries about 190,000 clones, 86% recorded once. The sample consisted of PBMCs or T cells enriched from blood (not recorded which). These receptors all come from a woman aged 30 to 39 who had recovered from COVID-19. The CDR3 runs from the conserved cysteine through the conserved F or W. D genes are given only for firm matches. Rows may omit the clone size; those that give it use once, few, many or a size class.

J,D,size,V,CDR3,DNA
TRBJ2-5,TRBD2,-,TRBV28,CASSFGAGGPQETQYF,TGTGCCAGCAGTTTTGGAGCGGGAGGGCCCCAAGAGACCCAGTACTTC
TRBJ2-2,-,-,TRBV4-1,CASSQVLRGIGELFF,TGCGCCAGCAGCCAAGTTCTTCGGGGGATCGGGGAGCTGTTTTTT
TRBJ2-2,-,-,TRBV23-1,CASSHPGLFTGELFF,TGCGCCAGCAGTCACCCGGGACTGTTCACCGGGGAGCTGTTTTTT
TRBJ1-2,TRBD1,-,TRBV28,CASSSGQGRLGYTF,TGTGCCAGCAGTTCGGGACAGGGTCGCCTCGGCTACACCTTC
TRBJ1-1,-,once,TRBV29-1,CSVRLQLMNTEAFF,TGCAGCGTCCGACTACAGCTAATGAACACTGAAGCTTTCTTT
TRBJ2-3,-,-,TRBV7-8,CASSLVGYGTDTQYF,TGTGCCAGCAGCTTAGTCGGGTACGGCACAGATACGCAGTATTTT
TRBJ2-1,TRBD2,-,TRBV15,CATRTSVNNEQFF,TGTGCCACCCGGACTAGCGTTAACAATGAGCAGTTCTTC
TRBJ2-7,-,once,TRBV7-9,CASSLVAAGDSYEQYF,TGTGCCAGCAGCTTAGTCGCCGCAGGGGACTCCTACGAGCAGTACTTC
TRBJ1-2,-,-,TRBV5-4,CASSLGGLNYGYTF,TGTGCCAGCAGCTTGGGTGGCCTTAACTATGGCTACACCTTC
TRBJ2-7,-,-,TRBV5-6,CASSLVLRQQRPTYEQYF,TGTGCCAGCAGCTTGGTTCTTCGGCAGCAGCGACCCACCTACGAGCAGTACTTC
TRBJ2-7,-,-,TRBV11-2,CASSKGVGPYEQYF,TGTGCCAGCTCAAAAGGGGTGGGTCCGTACGAGCAGTACTTC
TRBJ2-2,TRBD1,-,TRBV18,CASSPGTGNTGELFF,TGTGCCAGCTCACCCGGGACAGGGAACACCGGGGAGCTGTTTTTT
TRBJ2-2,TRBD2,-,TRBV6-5,CAGSSGKDTGELFF,TGTGCCGGGTCTAGCGGGAAGGACACCGGGGAGCTGTTTTTT
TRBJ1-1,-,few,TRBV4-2,CASSQESRTEAFF,TGTGCCAGCAGCCAAGAGTCCAGGACTGAAGCTTTCTTT
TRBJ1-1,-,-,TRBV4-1,CASSQAGEEDTEAFF,TGCGCCAGCAGCCAAGCCGGGGAGGAGGACACTGAAGCTTTCTTT
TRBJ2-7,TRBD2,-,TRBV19,CASSIDLAGSYEQYF,TGTGCCAGTAGTATTGATCTAGCGGGATCCTACGAGCAGTACTTC
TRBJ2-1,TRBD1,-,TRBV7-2,CASSLVQGASSYNEQFF,TGTGCCAGCAGCTTAGTGCAGGGGGCTAGCTCCTACAATGAGCAGTTCTTC
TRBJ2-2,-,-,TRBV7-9,CASSSSTRGESTGELFF,TGTGCCAGCAGCTCTTCTACCAGGGGGGAAAGCACCGGGGAGCTGTTTTTT
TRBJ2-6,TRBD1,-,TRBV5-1,CASTQGDISSGANVLTF,TGCGCCAGCACACAGGGGGACATCTCTTCTGGGGCCAACGTCCTGACTTTC
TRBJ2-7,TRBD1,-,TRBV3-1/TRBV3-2,CASSTGTGGYEQYF,TGTGCCAGCAGCACCGGGACAGGGGGCTACGAGCAGTACTTC
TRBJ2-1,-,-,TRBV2,CASSEAWRGNEQFF,TGTGCCAGCAGTGAAGCGTGGAGGGGCAATGAGCAGTTCTTC
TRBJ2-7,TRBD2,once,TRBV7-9,CASSQGTSGSYEQYF,TGTGCCAGCAGCCAAGGGACTAGCGGGAGCTACGAGCAGTACTTC
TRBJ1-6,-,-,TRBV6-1,CASSELSPLHF,TGTGCCAGCAGTGAACTATCACCCCTCCACTTT
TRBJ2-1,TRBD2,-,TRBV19,CASSIETSGAYNEQFF,TGTGCCAGTAGTATTGAAACTAGCGGGGCCTACAATGAGCAGTTCTTC
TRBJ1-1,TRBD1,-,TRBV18,CASSPPGQWSTEAFF,TGTGCCAGCTCACCTCCGGGACAGTGGTCAACTGAAGCTTTCTTT
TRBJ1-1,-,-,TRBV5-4,CASSLDGGVVRTEAFF,TGTGCCAGCAGCCTCGACGGGGGAGTGGTAAGAACTGAAGCTTTCTTT
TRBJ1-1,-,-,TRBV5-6,CASSWEIQGRNTEAFF,TGTGCCAGCAGCTGGGAAATACAGGGACGGAACACTGAAGCTTTCTTT
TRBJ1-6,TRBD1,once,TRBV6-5,CASSLRDRGSPLHF,TGTGCCAGCAGTCTACGGGACAGGGGTTCACCCCTCCACTTT
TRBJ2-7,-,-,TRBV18,CASSQSRDTGEQYF,TGTGCCAGCTCACAATCCCGGGACACGGGCGAGCAGTACTTC
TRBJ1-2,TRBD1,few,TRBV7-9,CASSPRDRGNGYTF,TGTGCCAGCAGCCCCCGGGACAGGGGAAATGGCTACACCTTC
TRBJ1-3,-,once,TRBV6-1,CASSEKSGREYTIYF,TGTGCCAGCAGTGAAAAAAGCGGTAGGGAGTACACCATATATTTT
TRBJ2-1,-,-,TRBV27,CASSPPAGNEQFF,TGTGCCAGCAGTCCCCCGGCGGGGAATGAGCAGTTCTTC
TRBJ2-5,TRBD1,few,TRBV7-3,CASSFAGRQGGQETQYF,TGTGCCAGCAGCTTCGCTGGACGACAGGGTGGGCAAGAGACCCAGTACTTC
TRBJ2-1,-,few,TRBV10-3,CAISAVRGSTYNEQFF,TGTGCCATCAGCGCCGTGCGAGGCTCGACCTACAATGAGCAGTTCTTC
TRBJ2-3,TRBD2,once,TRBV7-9,CASSAGLAGSSTDTQYF,TGTGCCAGCAGCGCGGGACTAGCGGGTTCTAGCACAGATACGCAGTATTTT
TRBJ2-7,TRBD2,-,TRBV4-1,CASSPGLAGGREQYF,TGCGCCAGCAGCCCCGGACTAGCGGGAGGTCGGGAGCAGTACTTC
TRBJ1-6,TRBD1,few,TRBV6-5,CASTMTGGDSPLHF,TGTGCCAGCACCATGACAGGGGGGGATTCACCCCTCCACTTT
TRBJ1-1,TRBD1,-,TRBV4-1,CASSRTLESGQGRSFF,TGCGCCAGCAGCCGAACCTTGGAATCGGGACAGGGGAGGTCTTTCTTT
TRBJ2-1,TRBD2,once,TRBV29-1,CSVLAGVLNEQFF,TGCAGCGTGCTAGCGGGAGTCCTGAATGAGCAGTTCTTC
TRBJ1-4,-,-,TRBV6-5,CASSYRTEGEKLFF,TGTGCCAGCAGTTATAGGACAGAAGGGGAAAAACTGTTTTTT